This T cell receptor (beta chain) was sequenced in a study of T cell changes during pregnancy in multiple sclerosis. Per the germline V gene, CDR1 is SEHNR and CDR2 is FQNEAQ (reference sequence). This CDR3 has 14 amino acids. The V and J ends lost 5 bases and 3 bases respectively, with 14 bases between them. Repertoires were generated with immunoSEQ multiplex PCR, while TCRdb's copy carries only in-frame clones and drops some. Altogether 70,000 to 75,000 clones are present, over 80% being singletons, with the ten largest covering approximately 2.1%. The chain employs TRBV7-9 and TRBJ2-7; D not certain. This sample comprised peripheral blood, obtained before pregnancy. The clonotype comes from a female donor with multiple sclerosis, enrolled in a pregnancy study. In DNA, the CDR3 is TGTGCCAGCAGCCCTCGACTTGATGACTACGAGCAGTACTTC. It encodes CASSPRLDDYEQYF.